The entry below gives a single T cell receptor (beta chain) sequence along with its context. Its antigen remains unidentified. The study used healthy donors as controls matched for age and sex. These data belong to a study of CD8 T cells in Susac syndrome. RNA, at roughly 0.5 to 1 ug, was reverse transcribed with random hexamers. By means of immunoSEQ multiplex PCR, TCR beta CDR3 spanning 54 Vbeta and 13 Jbeta underwent amplification. TCRdb processed the immunoSEQ multiplex PCR reads anew with MiXCR; each CDR3 protein has one entry. The repertoire has just over 80,000 distinct CDR3 sequences, about 94% of them found once; the top ten carry 0.2% to 0.3%. The CDR3 has 12 residues. Trimming cost V 1 base and J 10 bases, with 11 bases left between them. Germline CDR1 and CDR2: SQVTM and ANQGSEA. Study results and caveats: The TCR sequencing and HLA analysis in the study involved a relatively small number of individuals, as the study acknowledged.

This clonotype originated in a human donor in good health. Sequencing was carried out using CD8+ T cells from PBMCs. The rearrangement links TRBV29-1 to TRBJ2-1, with a tentative D call TRBD1 (6 bases). CDR3: CSVEGAGVEQFF. The CDR3, as DNA: TGCAGCGTTGAAGGGGCAGGGGTAGAGCAGTTCTTC.